This TCR beta chain came from a study of technical replicates of blood from a handful of donors. The junction had 1 base not matched to a gene; V was cut back by 2 bases and J by 8 bases. This CDR3 comprises 12 residues. CDR1 is MNHEY, CDR2 SVGAGI, per germline. Profiling relied on immunoSEQ multiplex PCR, and the TCRdb table lists in-frame clones only, not all of them. This sample has around 90,000 clones, with around 94% found just once. The sample taken for sequencing was T cells isolated from PBMCs. The rearrangement links TRBV6-5 to TRBJ1-1; TRBD1 matches at 8 bases. The source is a human donor in good health. CDR3 sequence: CASSYRTGEAFF. CDR3 DNA sequence: TGTGCCAGCAGTTACCGGACAGGGGAAGCTTTCTTT.